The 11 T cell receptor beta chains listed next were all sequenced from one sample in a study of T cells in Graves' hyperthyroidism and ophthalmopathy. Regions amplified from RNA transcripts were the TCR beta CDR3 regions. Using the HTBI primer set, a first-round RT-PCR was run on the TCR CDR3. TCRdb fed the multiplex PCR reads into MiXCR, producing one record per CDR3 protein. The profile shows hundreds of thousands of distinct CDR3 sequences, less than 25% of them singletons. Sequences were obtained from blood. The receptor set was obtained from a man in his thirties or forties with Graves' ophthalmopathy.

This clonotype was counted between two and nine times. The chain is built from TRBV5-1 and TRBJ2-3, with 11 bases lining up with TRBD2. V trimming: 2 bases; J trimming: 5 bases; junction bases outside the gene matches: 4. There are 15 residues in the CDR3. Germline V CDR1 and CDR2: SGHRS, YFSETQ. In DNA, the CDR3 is TGCGCCAGCAGCTTCCTCGGGACTAGCGGAGATACGCAGTATTTT. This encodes CASSFLGTSGDTQYF.

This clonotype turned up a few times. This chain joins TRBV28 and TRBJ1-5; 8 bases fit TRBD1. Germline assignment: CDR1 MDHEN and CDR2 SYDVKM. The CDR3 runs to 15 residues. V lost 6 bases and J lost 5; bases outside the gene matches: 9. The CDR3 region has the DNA TGTGCCAGCAGAACTATACAGGGGGGATATCAGCCCCAGCATTTT. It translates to CASRTIQGGYQPQHF.

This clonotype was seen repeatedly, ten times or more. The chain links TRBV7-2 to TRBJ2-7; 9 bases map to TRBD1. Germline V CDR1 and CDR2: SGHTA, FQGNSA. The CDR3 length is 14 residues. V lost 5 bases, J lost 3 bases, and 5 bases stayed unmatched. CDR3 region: CASSHDRGNYEQYF. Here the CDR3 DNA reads TGTGCCAGCAGCCATGACAGGGGGAACTACGAGCAGTACTTC.

The CDR3 protein is CASSEEGGTGELFF. The CDR3 nucleotides read TGTGCCAGCAGTGAAGAGGGAGGTACCGGGGAGCTGTTTTTT. This chain links TRBV2 with TRBJ2-2; possible D gene TRBD2, 6 bases. V gave up 1 base and J gave up 5 bases, with 8 bases separating them. The CDR3 totals 14 residues. Germline assignment: CDR1 SNHLY and CDR2 FYNNEI.

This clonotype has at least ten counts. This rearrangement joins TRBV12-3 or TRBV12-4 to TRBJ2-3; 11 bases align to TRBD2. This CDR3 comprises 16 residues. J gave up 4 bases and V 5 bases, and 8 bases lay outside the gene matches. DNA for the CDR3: TGTGCCAGCAGTCCTTTGGGTAGCGGGGGGGCAGATACGCAGTATTTT. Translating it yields CASSPLGSGGADTQYF.

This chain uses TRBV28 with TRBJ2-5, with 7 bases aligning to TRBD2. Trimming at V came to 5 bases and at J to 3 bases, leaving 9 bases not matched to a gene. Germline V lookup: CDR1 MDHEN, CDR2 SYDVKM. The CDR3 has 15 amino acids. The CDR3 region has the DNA TGTGCCAGCAGTCTACACGGGACTACTAAAGAGACCCAGTACTTC. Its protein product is CASSLHGTTKETQYF. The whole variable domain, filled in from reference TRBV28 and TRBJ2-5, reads DVKVTQSSRYLVKRTGEKVFLECVQDMDHENMFWYRQDPGLGLRLIYFSYDVKMKEKGDIPEGYSVSREKKERFSLILESASTNQTSMYLCASSLHGTTKETQYFGPGTRLLVL.

The CDR3 here is CASKSLAGPSYNEQFF. CDR3 coding DNA: TGTGCCAGCAAGTCCCTAGCGGGACCTTCCTACAATGAGCAGTTCTTC. V and J are TRBV6-2 or TRBV6-3 and TRBJ2-1; 9 bases are shared with TRBD2. CDR3 length: 16 residues. V gave up 7 bases and J gave up 1 base; unmatched junction bases: 8. Germline V CDR1 and CDR2: MNHEY, SVGEGT.

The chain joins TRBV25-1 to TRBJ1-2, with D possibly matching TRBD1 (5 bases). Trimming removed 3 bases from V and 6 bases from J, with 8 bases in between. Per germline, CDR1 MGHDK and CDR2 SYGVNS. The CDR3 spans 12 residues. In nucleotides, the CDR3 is TGTGCCAGCAGTGACCAGGGAAATGGCTACACCTTC. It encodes CASSDQGNGYTF.

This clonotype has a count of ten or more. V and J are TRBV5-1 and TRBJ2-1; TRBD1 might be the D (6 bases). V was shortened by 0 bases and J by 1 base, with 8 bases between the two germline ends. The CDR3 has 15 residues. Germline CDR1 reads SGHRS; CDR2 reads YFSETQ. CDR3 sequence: CASSLDRASYNEQFF. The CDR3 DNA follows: TGCGCCAGCAGCTTGGACAGGGCGTCCTACAATGAGCAGTTCTTC.

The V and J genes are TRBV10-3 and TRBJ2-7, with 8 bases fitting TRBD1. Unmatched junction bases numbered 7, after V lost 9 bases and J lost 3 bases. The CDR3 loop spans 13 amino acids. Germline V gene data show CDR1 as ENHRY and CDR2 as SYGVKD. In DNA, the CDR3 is TGTGCCATTCAGAGACAGGGGATCTACGAGCAGTACTTC. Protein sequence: CAIQRQGIYEQYF.

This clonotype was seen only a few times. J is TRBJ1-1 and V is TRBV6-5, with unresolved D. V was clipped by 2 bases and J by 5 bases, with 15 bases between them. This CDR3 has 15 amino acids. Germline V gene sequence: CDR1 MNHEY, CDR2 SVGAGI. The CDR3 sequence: CASSYPGRRKTEAFF. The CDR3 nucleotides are TGTGCCAGCAGTTACCCTGGAAGGAGGAAAACTGAAGCTTTCTTT.